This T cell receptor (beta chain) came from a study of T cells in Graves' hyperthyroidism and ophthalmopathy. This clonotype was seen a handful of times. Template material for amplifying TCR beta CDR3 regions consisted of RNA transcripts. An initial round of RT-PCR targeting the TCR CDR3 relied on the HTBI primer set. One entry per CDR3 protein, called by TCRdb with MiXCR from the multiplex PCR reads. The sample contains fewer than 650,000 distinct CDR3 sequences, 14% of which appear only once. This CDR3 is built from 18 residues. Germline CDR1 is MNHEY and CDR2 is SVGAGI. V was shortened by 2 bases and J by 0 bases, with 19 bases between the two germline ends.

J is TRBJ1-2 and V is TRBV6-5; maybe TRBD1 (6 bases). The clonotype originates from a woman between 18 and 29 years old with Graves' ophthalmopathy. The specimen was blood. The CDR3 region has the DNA TGTGCCAGCAGTTACGCCTGGGGGATGGACAGCCCTAACTATGGCTACACCTTC. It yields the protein CASSYAWGMDSPNYGYTF.